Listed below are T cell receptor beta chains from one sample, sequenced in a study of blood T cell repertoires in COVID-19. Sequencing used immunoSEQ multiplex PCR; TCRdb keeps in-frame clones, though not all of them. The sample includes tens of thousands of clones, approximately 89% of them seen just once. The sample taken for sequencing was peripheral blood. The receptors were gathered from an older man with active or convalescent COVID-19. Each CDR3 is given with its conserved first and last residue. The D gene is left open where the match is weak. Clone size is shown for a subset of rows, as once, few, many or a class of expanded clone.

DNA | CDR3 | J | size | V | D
TGCGCCAGCAGCCAAGATCTGGAGGGGGCCTATGGCTACACCTTC | CASSQDLEGAYGYTF | TRBJ1-2 | . | TRBV4-3 | TRBD1
TGTGCCAGCAGCCTCGGACAGGGCCCAAATTCACCCCTCCACTTT | CASSLGQGPNSPLHF | TRBJ1-6 | . | TRBV3-1/TRBV3-2 | TRBD1
TGTGCCAGTAGTATAGAGGGACAGGACCACTATGGCTACACCTTC | CASSIEGQDHYGYTF | TRBJ1-2 | once | TRBV19 | TRBD1
TGTGCCAGCAGCCCCCCCCGGGACAGGGGTTTAGTTTATGGCTACACCTTC | CASSPPRDRGLVYGYTF | TRBJ1-2 | . | TRBV3-1/TRBV3-2 | TRBD1
TGTGCCAGCTCGCCGACAAGGAACACTGAAGCTTTCTTT | CASSPTRNTEAFF | TRBJ1-1 | . | TRBV18 | .
TGTGCCATCAGTGAGTCAGGGGGCTGGGATCAGCCCCAGCATTTT | CAISESGGWDQPQHF | TRBJ1-5 | . | TRBV10-3 | TRBD1
TGTGCCAGCAGCTCACCGGAAAGACAGGGTTTAGAGACCCAGTACTTC | CASSSPERQGLETQYF | TRBJ2-5 | . | TRBV7-9 | TRBD1
TGTGCCAGCAGTCCAGGAGGAGATACGCAGTATTTT | CASSPGGDTQYF | TRBJ2-3 | . | TRBV27 | .
TGTGCCAGCAGTGGGACAGGGGGGAATGAAAAACTGTTTTTT | CASSGTGGNEKLFF | TRBJ1-4 | . | TRBV2 | TRBD1
TGTGCCAGCAGTGAAAGACAGGGGTGGGATGAAAAACTGTTTTTT | CASSERQGWDEKLFF | TRBJ1-4 | once | TRBV25-1 | TRBD1
TGCGCCAGCAGCCAAGAAATCAACAGGGAGAATTCACCCCTCCACTTT | CASSQEINRENSPLHF | TRBJ1-6 | . | TRBV4-3 | .
TGTGCCAGCAGCCTCGAGGGACAGGGGACTGAAGCTTTCTTT | CASSLEGQGTEAFF | TRBJ1-1 | . | TRBV3-1/TRBV3-2 | TRBD1
TGTGCCAGCAGTTTCAGGGGAGACTATGGCTACACCTTC | CASSFRGDYGYTF | TRBJ1-2 | . | TRBV6-5 | .
TGTGCCAGCAGTTACCTGACTAGCGGGGGGTCGCAGTATTTT | CASSYLTSGGSQYF | TRBJ2-3 | . | TRBV6-2/TRBV6-3 | TRBD2
TGTGCCAGCACCCCTGCTAGCGGGGGAATCCAAGAGACCCAGTACTTC | CASTPASGGIQETQYF | TRBJ2-5 | . | TRBV7-9 | TRBD2
TGCGCCAGCAGCCAAGGAGAGCAGGGGGGAATCTACGAGCAGTACTTC | CASSQGEQGGIYEQYF | TRBJ2-7 | . | TRBV4-1 | .
TGTGCCAGCAGCTTAGAAAGGACTAGCGGGATGTACCAAGAGACCCAGTACTTC | CASSLERTSGMYQETQYF | TRBJ2-5 | . | TRBV11-3 | TRBD2
TGTGCCAGCAGTGTCAGCGGGGGGGATTACAATGAGCAGTTCTTC | CASSVSGGDYNEQFF | TRBJ2-1 | . | TRBV6-4 | TRBD2
TGTGCCAGTACCGGGAGGGGACAGAGGAACACTGAAGCTTTCTTT | CASTGRGQRNTEAFF | TRBJ1-1 | . | TRBV19 | TRBD1
TGCAGTGCTAGGGCTAACACTGAAGCTTTCTTT | CSARANTEAFF | TRBJ1-1 | . | TRBV20-1 | .
TGTGCCACCAGTGATCCGACAGGCAAGGGTAGGGGTGAGCAGTTCTTC | CATSDPTGKGRGEQFF | TRBJ2-1 | . | TRBV24-1 | .
TGCGCCAGCAGTTTTGGGGTCGACAGGGGTGATTACGAGCAGTACTTC | CASSFGVDRGDYEQYF | TRBJ2-7 | . | TRBV5-1 | TRBD1